This T cell receptor beta chain was profiled in a study of T cell repertoires in cytomegalovirus infection. Study summary: Use of recently identified HLA-C-restricted and well-studied HLA-B-restricted CMV epitopes was part of the study. Both CMV infection and a matching HLA type were indicated by public TCR beta signatures.

This clonotype has just one count. Its specificity is not known. A much more abundant neighbour one base away suggests this may be a read error. Broader study findings: CMV carriers with the relevant HLA were identified by cumulative public TCR beta family frequency. What dominated the ex vivo response were HLA-C-restricted CMV-specific TCR beta clonotypes.

Germline V gene sequence: CDR1 SGHVS, CDR2 FNYEAQ. The CDR3 loop spans 15 amino acids. V was cut by 6 bases and J by 3 bases, with 18 bases left in between. TCRdb passed the reads through MiXCR, listing each CDR3 protein once. The table shows some 800,000 distinct CDR3 sequences, with 30% to 35% occurring only once. The chain has TRBV7-6 and TRBJ2-7; TRBD1 might be the D (5 bases). This sample comprised cultured CD8+ T cells from PBMCs, obtained from culture after CMV antigen stimulation. The clonotype was recovered from a human donor in good health (CMV status not recorded). Some clones in this sample may be carry-over from other donors' samples. The CDR3 DNA follows: TGTGCCAGCAGTCCTCGTGGCGGAAGGGGCTACGAGCAGTACTTC. Translating it yields CASSPRGGRGYEQYF. The full variable domain, in which reference TRBV7-6 and TRBJ2-7 provide the parts outside the CDR3, is GAGVSQSPRYKVTKRGQDVALRCDPISGHVSLYWYRQALGQGPEFLTYFNYEAQQDKSGLPNDRFSAERPEGSISTLTIQRTEQRDSAMYRCASSPRGGRGYEQYFGPGTRLTVT.